These T cell receptor beta chains were read from a single sample in a study of cytomegalovirus exposure and HLA in healthy donors. Only in-frame clones appear in the TCRdb table, and some are missing; sequencing was by immunoSEQ multiplex PCR. The sample has roughly 140,000 clones, 64% seen once. The sample comprised PBMCs. The receptors shown here come from a woman aged 25 to 45 in good health and CMV-seropositive. The CDR3 runs from the conserved cysteine through the conserved F or W. D genes are given only for firm matches. Where a row states a size, it is once, few, many or the class of an expanded clone; other rows omit it.

j_call | clone_size | d_call | v_call | cdr3_aa | cdr3_nt
TRBJ2-2 | - | - | TRBV28 | CASSPLTIAGELFF | TGTGCCAGCAGTCCTCTGACTATCGCCGGGGAGCTGTTTTTT
TRBJ2-5 | - | TRBD2 | TRBV5-8 | CASSRGGAGETQYF | TGTGCCAGCAGCCGCGGGGGGGCCGGTGAGACCCAGTACTTC
TRBJ2-3 | many | - | TRBV6-1 | CASSEAVSGPDTQYF | TGTGCCAGCAGTGAAGCAGTTTCAGGTCCAGATACGCAGTATTTT
TRBJ2-7 | - | TRBD1 | TRBV6-1 | CASRGQGSYEQYF | TGTGCCAGCAGAGGACAGGGCTCCTACGAGCAGTACTTC
TRBJ1-5 | - | - | TRBV10-3 | CAISESGPNNQPQHF | TGTGCCATCAGTGAGTCTGGGCCGAACAATCAGCCCCAGCATTTT
TRBJ2-5 | - | TRBD2 | TRBV7-6 | CASSLAGVRETQYF | TGTGCCAGCAGCCTAGCGGGAGTACGTGAGACCCAGTACTTC
TRBJ2-2 | - | - | TRBV6-5 | CASSYSIGVSGELFF | TGTGCCAGCAGTTACTCGATCGGAGTCAGCGGGGAGCTGTTTTTT
TRBJ2-1 | - | TRBD2 | TRBV29-1 | CSVEGKLASGKLGNEQFF | TGCAGCGTTGAAGGGAAGTTGGCTAGCGGGAAGTTGGGCAATGAGCAGTTCTTC
TRBJ2-7 | - | TRBD1 | TRBV6-1 | CASSAETGSYEQYF | TGTGCCAGCAGTGCCGAGACAGGGTCCTACGAGCAGTACTTC
TRBJ1-5 | - | TRBD1 | TRBV6-5 | CASSLDRGSNQPQHF | TGTGCCAGCAGTCTTGACAGGGGTAGCAATCAGCCCCAGCATTTT
TRBJ2-1 | few | - | TRBV7-7 | CASSFGNDNEQFF | TGTGCCAGCAGCTTCGGGAACGACAATGAGCAGTTCTTC
TRBJ1-6 | - | - | TRBV6-1 | CASTKGMNSPLHF | TGTGCCAGCACGAAGGGGATGAATTCACCCCTCCACTTT
TRBJ2-7 | few | - | TRBV30 | CAWSVLGSRSYEQYF | TGTGCCTGGAGTGTACTCGGGAGTAGGTCCTACGAGCAGTACTTC
TRBJ1-2 | once | TRBD1 | TRBV28 | CASRSTGGGGYGYTF | TGTGCCAGCAGATCCACAGGGGGAGGTGGCTATGGCTACACCTTC
TRBJ1-5 | - | - | TRBV10-3 | CAISEVGQREPQHF | TGTGCCATCAGTGAAGTAGGACAGAGGGAGCCCCAGCATTTT